This T cell receptor (beta chain) originates from a study of patients and donors after allogeneic stem cell transplantation. Each CDR3 protein is one row after TCRdb ran MiXCR on the RT-PCR reads. Among about 960,000 distinct CDR3 sequences, more than 15% were seen once, and the ten largest hold 5.5% to 6.5%. This clonotype was found a few times. The sequence was collected from a human donor who was either an allogeneic HSCT recipient or a stem cell or donor lymphocyte infusion donor (not recorded which). It is not recorded whose cells these are; they may come from a transplant donor. Input material: blood, either unsorted or a sorted T cell fraction (not recorded which).

The CDR3 loop reads CSVEGLQTKSGANVLTF. For the CDR3, the DNA is TGCAGCGTTGAGGGCCTCCAAACGAAGTCTGGGGCCAACGTCCTGACTTTC. This chain connects TRBV29-1 to TRBJ2-6; D not resolved. This CDR3 spans 17 amino acids. V lost 3 bases and J lost 1, with 16 bases in between. CDR1 and CDR2 from the germline V gene are SQVTM and ANQGSEA.